Shown below are 8 T cell receptor beta chains from a single sample sequenced in a study of OX40 agonist ivuxolimab in advanced cancers. Libraries were prepared by immunoSEQ multiplex PCR; TCRdb keeps only in-frame clonotypes and omits some of them. The repertoire holds tens of thousands of clones, with under 95% as singletons. Sequenced material: CD4+ or CD8+ T cells sorted from blood, taken in a trial of the OX40 agonist ivuxolimab. These receptors all stem from an adult with an advanced solid tumor such as melanoma, head and neck, liver or kidney cancer.

V usage is TRBV5-1 and J usage is TRBJ2-5; the D gene is possibly TRBD2 (5 bases). CDR3 length: 15 residues. CDR1 and CDR2 from the germline V gene are SGHRS and YFSETQ. V gave up 0 bases and J gave up 5 bases, with 14 bases separating them. The CDR3 loop is CASSLVPGLEETQYF. The CDR3 DNA is TGCGCCAGCAGCTTGGTTCCGGGGTTGGAGGAGACCCAGTACTTC.

With respect to this clone: The junction departs from the called germline gene at one end, perhaps through a read error. The chain uses TRBV30 and TRBJ2-5; 7 nucleotides agree with TRBD1. This CDR3 is built from 12 residues. Looked up from germline, CDR1 is GTSNPN and CDR2 is SVGIG (reference sequence). CDR3 nucleotide sequence: TGTGCCTGGAGTCAGGGGGTGGAGATCCAGTACTTC. Amino acid sequence: CAWSQGVEIQYF.

This chain uses TRBV5-1 with TRBJ2-1; 10 nucleotides match TRBD1. This CDR3 is 16 amino acids long. Germline CDR1 SGHRS, CDR2 YFSETQ. V dropped 2 bases and J dropped 5; count of bases not matched to a gene: 7. This chain's CDR3 is CASSFRGDRGDNEQFF. The CDR3 DNA is TGCGCCAGCAGCTTCAGGGGGGACAGGGGCGACAATGAGCAGTTCTTC.

The genes are TRBV11-3 and TRBJ2-7; D is unclear. V lost 5 bases to trimming and J lost 2 bases, with 13 bases between them. The CDR3 consists of 14 residues. Germline V lookup: CDR1 SGHNT, CDR2 YENEEA. The CDR3 sequence is CASSRVDQTYEQYF. In DNA, the CDR3 is TGTGCCAGCAGCCGCGTTGATCAAACCTACGAGCAGTACTTC.

This chain uses TRBV7-9 with TRBJ1-2; D not certain. V gave up 2 bases and J gave up 3 bases, with 13 bases separating them. The CDR3 consists of 15 residues. CDR1 is SEHNR, CDR2 FQNEAQ, per germline (reference sequence). The CDR3 is CASSLSPEQDYGYTF. CDR3 coding DNA: TGTGCCAGCAGCTTAAGCCCAGAACAAGACTATGGCTACACCTTC.

This clone came up once. The CDR3 sequence is CASSLILGFAEAFF. For the CDR3, the DNA is TGTGCCAGCAGCTTAATCTTGGGATTTGCTGAAGCTTTCTTT. V gene TRBV11-2 combines with J gene TRBJ1-1; no firm D call. From germline, CDR1 is SGHAT and CDR2 FQNNGV. The CDR3 is 14 amino acids. V dropped 2 bases and J dropped 6 bases, with 13 bases sitting between them.

The chain uses TRBV7-6 and TRBJ1-1; D may be TRBD1 (6 bases). Trimming removed 5 bases at V and 1 base at J, with 11 bases between. CDR1 is SGHVS, CDR2 FNYEAQ, per germline. The CDR3 length is 14 residues. CDR3 in amino acids: CASSTEGGNTEAFF. The CDR3, as DNA: TGTGCCAGCAGCACAGAAGGGGGGAACACTGAAGCTTTCTTT.

This sequence joins TRBV28 and TRBJ2-7; D might be TRBD2 (6 bases). The CDR3 is 15 amino acids. Germline V lookup: CDR1 MDHEN, CDR2 SYDVKM. Trimming removed 6 bases at V and 3 bases at J, with 18 bases between. CDR3 amino acids: CASRDPTSRVYEQYF. CDR3 DNA: TGTGCCAGCAGGGACCCGACTAGTCGAGTCTACGAGCAGTACTTC.